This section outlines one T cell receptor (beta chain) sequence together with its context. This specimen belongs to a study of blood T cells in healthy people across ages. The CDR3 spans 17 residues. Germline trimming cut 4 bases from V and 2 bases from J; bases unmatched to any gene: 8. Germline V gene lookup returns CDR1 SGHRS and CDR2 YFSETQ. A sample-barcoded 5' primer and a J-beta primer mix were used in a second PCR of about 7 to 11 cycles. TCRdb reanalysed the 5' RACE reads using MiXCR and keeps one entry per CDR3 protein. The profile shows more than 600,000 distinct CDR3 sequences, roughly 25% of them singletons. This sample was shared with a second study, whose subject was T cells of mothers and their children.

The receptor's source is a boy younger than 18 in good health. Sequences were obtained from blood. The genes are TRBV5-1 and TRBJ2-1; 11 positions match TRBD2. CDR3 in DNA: TGCGCCAGCAGCCCCTTTTTGACTAGCGGGACCTACAATGAGCAGTTCTTC. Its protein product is CASSPFLTSGTYNEQFF.